This is a list of T cell receptor beta chains from one sample in a study of T-cell memory formation after mild COVID-19. MiXCR, applied by TCRdb to the 5' RACE reads, yields one record per CDR3 protein. The top ten hold 3% to 4.5% of the sample, which has approximately 240,000 distinct CDR3 sequences, around 15% seen once. The source material was PBMCs or a T cell subset sorted from them (not recorded which). These receptors came from a young man who had mild COVID-19 (a few samples of this study predate the infection). Cell type and time point are not known. Both conserved end residues are part of each CDR3. The order of the fields is D gene, V gene, clone size, J gene, CDR3 protein, CDR3 DNA. The D gene is left open where the match is weak. Some rows mark clone size as missing; the rest say once, few, many or name a class of expanded clone.

-	TRBV7-2	few	TRBJ1-5	CASSREPVGNNQPQHF	TGTGCCAGCAGCCGGGAGCCTGTGGGAAACAATCAGCCCCAGCATTTT
TRBD1	TRBV5-1	-	TRBJ2-7	CASSLAGTGTYEQYF	TGCGCCAGCAGCTTGGCGGGGACAGGGACCTACGAGCAGTACTTC
-	TRBV5-1	few	TRBJ2-5	CASSPRTPQETQYF	TGCGCCAGCAGCCCGAGGACACCTCAAGAGACCCAGTACTTC
TRBD1	TRBV18	-	TRBJ2-7	CASSPGDRTYEQYF	TGTGCCAGCTCACCGGGGGACAGAACCTACGAGCAGTACTTC
-	TRBV5-1	few	TRBJ2-5	CASSLDYTTQYF	TGCGCCAGCAGCTTGGACTACACGACCCAGTACTTC
-	TRBV19	few	TRBJ1-2	CASNWGVGYGYTF	TGTGCCAGTAACTGGGGAGTGGGCTATGGCTACACCTTC
-	TRBV5-6	few	TRBJ2-7	CASSTRGGYEQYF	TGTGCCAGCAGCACCCGGGGAGGCTACGAGCAGTACTTC
-	TRBV7-9	-	TRBJ2-3	CASSFYSADTQYF	TGTGCCAGCAGCTTTTATTCCGCCGATACGCAGTATTTT
TRBD2	TRBV24-1	-	TRBJ2-5	CATSDSAPAKRGGWETQYF	TGTGCCACCAGTGATTCCGCCCCTGCGAAACGGGGGGGGTGGGAGACCCAGTACTTC
-	TRBV7-2	few	TRBJ1-2	CASSLEPGRDGYTF	TGTGCCAGCAGCTTAGAGCCAGGGAGGGATGGCTACACCTTC
-	TRBV15	-	TRBJ2-2	CATSRDGLGAGELFF	TGTGCCACCAGCAGAGACGGCCTCGGTGCCGGGGAGCTGTTTTTT
TRBD2	TRBV7-3	-	TRBJ2-1	CASSLQDTGGSYNEQFF	TGTGCCAGCAGCTTACAGGATACGGGGGGCTCCTACAATGAGCAGTTCTTC
-	TRBV7-4	-	TRBJ1-4	CASSLCQLNEKLFF	TGTGCCAGCAGCTTGTGTCAGCTTAATGAAAAACTGTTTTTT
TRBD1	TRBV25-1	few	TRBJ2-2	CASSSPGTANTGELFF	TGTGCCAGCAGTTCACCCGGGACAGCGAACACCGGGGAGCTGTTTTTT
-	TRBV18	-	TRBJ2-1	CASSPPYGGYNEQFF	TGTGCCAGCTCACCACCCTACGGGGGTTACAATGAGCAGTTCTTC
-	TRBV5-1	-	TRBJ1-1	CASSSDGLNTEAFF	TGCGCCAGCAGCTCAGACGGCTTGAACACTGAAGCTTTCTTT
-	TRBV20-1	-	TRBJ1-6	CSARGSGWERNSPLHF	TGCAGTGCTAGGGGCTCAGGGTGGGAGAGGAATTCACCCCTCCACTTT
TRBD2	TRBV29-1	-	TRBJ2-7	CSVCGTMIQDEQYF	TGCAGCGTGTGCGGGACTATGATTCAGGACGAGCAGTACTTC
-	TRBV20-1	-	TRBJ2-1	CSAARGGAKSSYNEQFF	TGCAGTGCGGCTAGAGGGGGGGCCAAAAGCTCCTACAATGAGCAGTTCTTC
-	TRBV6-1	-	TRBJ1-6	CASRDGRGNSPLHF	TGTGCCAGCCGGGATGGCAGGGGTAATTCACCCCTCCACTTT
-	TRBV2	-	TRBJ1-1	CASIDSGGGRAFF	TGTGCCAGCATCGACAGTGGGGGGGGTCGGGCTTTCTTT
TRBD1	TRBV10-3	few	TRBJ2-1	CAISGSGTEAEQFF	TGTGCCATCAGTGGTTCCGGGACAGAGGCTGAGCAGTTCTTC
-	TRBV20-1	-	TRBJ2-1	CSAKGNEQFF	TGCAGTGCTAAGGGCAATGAGCAGTTCTTC
TRBD2	TRBV20-1	few	TRBJ2-3	CSAIELAGGHTQYF	TGCAGTGCTATTGAACTAGCGGGGGGTCATACGCAGTATTTT
-	TRBV7-6	-	TRBJ2-1	CASSSLGVAVNEQFF	TGTGCCAGCAGCTCCCTTGGGGTAGCGGTTAATGAGCAGTTCTTC
-	TRBV10-3	-	TRBJ2-7	CAISPRIGTQSYEQYF	TGTGCCATCAGTCCCCGCATTGGGACTCAATCCTACGAGCAGTACTTC
TRBD1	TRBV7-2	few	TRBJ2-3	CASTLQGLDTQYF	TGTGCCAGCACCTTACAGGGGTTGGACACGCAGTATTTT
-	TRBV5-1	many	TRBJ2-3	CASSFTHSTDTQYF	TGCGCCAGCAGCTTCACCCACAGCACAGATACGCAGTATTTT
-	TRBV5-1	many	TRBJ2-1	CASSLGQRLSYNEQFF	TGCGCCAGCAGCTTGGGGCAGCGGCTCTCCTACAATGAGCAGTTCTTC
-	TRBV20-1	-	TRBJ2-3	CSASTTTPDTQYF	TGCAGTGCTAGTACTACCACTCCAGATACGCAGTATTTT
-	TRBV7-9	many	TRBJ1-4	CASSLERGEKLFF	TGTGCCAGCAGCTTAGAGAGGGGAGAAAAACTGTTTTTT
-	TRBV5-1	-	TRBJ2-7	CASSPDSTYEQYF	TGCGCCAGCAGCCCTGACAGTACCTACGAGCAGTACTTC
-	TRBV14	-	TRBJ2-1	CASSQEGPPYNEQFF	TGTGCCAGCAGCCAAGAGGGCCCACCCTACAATGAGCAGTTCTTC
-	TRBV25-1	-	TRBJ1-2	CASSPLDRQGGYTF	TGTGCCAGCAGTCCTCTGGACCGTCAGGGCGGCTACACCTTC
TRBD1	TRBV6-2/TRBV6-3	-	TRBJ2-7	CASSEAGTEIYEQYF	TGTGCCAGCAGTGAAGCCGGGACAGAGATCTACGAGCAGTACTTC
TRBD1	TRBV7-9	few	TRBJ2-7	CASSLSDRGLDEQYF	TGTGCCAGCAGCTTATCGGACAGGGGGCTCGACGAGCAGTACTTC
-	TRBV6-5	-	TRBJ1-3	CASTGGASGNTIYF	TGTGCCAGCACCGGCGGAGCCTCTGGAAACACCATATATTTT
TRBD1	TRBV5-6	-	TRBJ1-2	CASSSRTGLRYGYTF	TGTGCCAGCAGCTCCCGGACAGGGCTTCGCTATGGCTACACCTTC
TRBD1	TRBV29-1	-	TRBJ1-3	CSALGQVPGNTIYF	TGCAGCGCATTAGGACAGGTCCCTGGAAACACCATATATTTT
-	TRBV6-5	few	TRBJ2-1	CASSPTYTYNEQFF	TGTGCCAGCAGCCCAACTTACACCTACAATGAGCAGTTCTTC
-	TRBV3-1	medium-sized	TRBJ2-3	CASSQFVGNTQYF	TGTGCCAGCAGCCAATTCGTCGGCAATACGCAGTATTTT
-	TRBV7-3	few	TRBJ2-3	CASSPTSSRDTQYF	TGTGCCAGCAGCCCTACTAGTTCCCGAGATACGCAGTATTTT
-	TRBV7-3	-	TRBJ2-3	CASSRGSRTDTQYF	TGTGCCAGCAGCCGTGGTAGTCGCACAGATACGCAGTATTTT
-	TRBV5-5	few	TRBJ1-3	CASRGGIGNTIYF	TGTGCCAGCAGGGGGGGCATCGGAAACACCATATATTTT
-	TRBV7-2	-	TRBJ2-5	CASSLVISTETQYF	TGTGCCAGCAGCTTAGTGATTAGTACTGAGACCCAGTACTTC